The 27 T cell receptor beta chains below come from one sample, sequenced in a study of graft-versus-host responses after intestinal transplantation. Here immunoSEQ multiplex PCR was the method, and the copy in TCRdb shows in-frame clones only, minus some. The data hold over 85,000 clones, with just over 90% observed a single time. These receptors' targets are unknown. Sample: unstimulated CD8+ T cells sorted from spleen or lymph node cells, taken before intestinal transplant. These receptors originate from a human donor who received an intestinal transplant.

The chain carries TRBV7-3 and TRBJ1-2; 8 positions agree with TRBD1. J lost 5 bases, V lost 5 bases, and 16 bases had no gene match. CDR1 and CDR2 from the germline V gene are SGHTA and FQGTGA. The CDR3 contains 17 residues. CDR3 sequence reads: CASSPGTGGPYPYGYTF. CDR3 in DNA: TGTGCCAGCAGCCCGGGGACAGGCGGACCCTATCCATATGGCTACACCTTC.

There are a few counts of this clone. The CDR3 reads CASSMGQTGYTF. CDR3 nucleotide sequence: TGTGCCAGTAGTATGGGACAGACCGGCTACACCTTC. The chain is built from TRBV19 and TRBJ1-2; 7 bases agree with TRBD1. Trimming cost V 3 bases and J 8 bases; bases outside gene matches: 3. Per the germline V gene, CDR1 is LNHDA and CDR2 is SQIVND (reference sequence). The CDR3 is 12 residues long.

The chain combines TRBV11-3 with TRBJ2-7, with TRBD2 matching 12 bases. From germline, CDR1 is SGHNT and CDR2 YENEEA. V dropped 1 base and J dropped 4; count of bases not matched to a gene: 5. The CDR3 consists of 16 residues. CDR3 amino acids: CASSLVGLAGMYEQYF. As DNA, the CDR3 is TGTGCCAGCAGCTTAGTAGGACTAGCGGGAATGTACGAGCAGTACTTC.

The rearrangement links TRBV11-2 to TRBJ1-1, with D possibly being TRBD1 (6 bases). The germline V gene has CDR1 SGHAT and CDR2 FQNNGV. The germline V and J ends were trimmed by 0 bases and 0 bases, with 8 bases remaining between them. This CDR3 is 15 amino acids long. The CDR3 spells CASSLEDSLNTEAFF. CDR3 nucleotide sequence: TGTGCCAGCAGCTTAGAGGACAGTTTGAACACTGAAGCTTTCTTT.

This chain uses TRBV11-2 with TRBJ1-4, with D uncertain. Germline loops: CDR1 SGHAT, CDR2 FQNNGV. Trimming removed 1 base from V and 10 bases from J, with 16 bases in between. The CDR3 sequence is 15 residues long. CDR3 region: CASSLGGSGFAKLFF. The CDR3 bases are TGTGCCAGCAGCTTAGGTGGCAGTGGATTTGCAAAACTGTTTTTT.

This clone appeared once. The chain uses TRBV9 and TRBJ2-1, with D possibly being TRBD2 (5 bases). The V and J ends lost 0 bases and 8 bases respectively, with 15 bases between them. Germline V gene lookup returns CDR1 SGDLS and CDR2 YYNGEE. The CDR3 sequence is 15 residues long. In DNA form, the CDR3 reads TGTGCCAGCAGCGTAGGGCCCCTCGGGAAGGATGAGCAGTTCTTC. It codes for CASSVGPLGKDEQFF.

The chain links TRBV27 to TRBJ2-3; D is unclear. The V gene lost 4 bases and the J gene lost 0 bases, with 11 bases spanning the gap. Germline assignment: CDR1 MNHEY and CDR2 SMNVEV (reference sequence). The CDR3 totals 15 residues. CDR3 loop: CASSSTAPSTDTQYF. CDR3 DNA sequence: TGTGCCAGCAGTTCAACAGCGCCGAGCACAGATACGCAGTATTTT.

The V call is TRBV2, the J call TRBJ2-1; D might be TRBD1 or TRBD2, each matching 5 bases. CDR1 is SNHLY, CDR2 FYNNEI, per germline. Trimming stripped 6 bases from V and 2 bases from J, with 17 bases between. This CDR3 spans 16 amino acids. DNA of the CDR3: TGTGCCAGCAGAGCTTCTCGGGACGGAGCCTACAATGAGCAGTTCTTC. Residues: CASRASRDGAYNEQFF.

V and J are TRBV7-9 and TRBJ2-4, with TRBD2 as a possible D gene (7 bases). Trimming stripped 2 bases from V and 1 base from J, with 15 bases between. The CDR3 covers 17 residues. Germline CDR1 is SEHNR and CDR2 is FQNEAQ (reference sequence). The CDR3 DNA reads TGTGCCAGCAGCTTAAAAGGGGGGGCTGGGGCCAAAAACATTCAGTACTTC. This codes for CASSLKGGAGAKNIQYF.

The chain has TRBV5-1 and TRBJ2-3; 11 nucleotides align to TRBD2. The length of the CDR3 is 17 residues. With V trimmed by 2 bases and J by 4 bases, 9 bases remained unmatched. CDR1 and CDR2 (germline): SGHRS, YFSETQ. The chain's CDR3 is CASSLLVAGGLADTQYF. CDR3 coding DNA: TGCGCCAGCAGCTTACTAGTAGCGGGAGGGCTGGCAGATACGCAGTATTTT.

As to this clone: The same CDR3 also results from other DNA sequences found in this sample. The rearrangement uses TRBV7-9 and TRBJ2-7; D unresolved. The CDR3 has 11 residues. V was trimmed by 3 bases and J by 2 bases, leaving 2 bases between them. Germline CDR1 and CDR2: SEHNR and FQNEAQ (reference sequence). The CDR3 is CASSLTYEQYF. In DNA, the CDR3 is TGTGCCAGCAGCTTGACCTACGAGCAGTACTTC.

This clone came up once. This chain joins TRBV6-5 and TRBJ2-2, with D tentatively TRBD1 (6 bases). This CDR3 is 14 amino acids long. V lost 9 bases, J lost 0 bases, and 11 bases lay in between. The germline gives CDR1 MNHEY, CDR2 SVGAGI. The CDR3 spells CASTTGTNTGELFF. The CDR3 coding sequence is TGTGCCAGTACTACAGGGACGAACACCGGGGAGCTGTTTTTT.

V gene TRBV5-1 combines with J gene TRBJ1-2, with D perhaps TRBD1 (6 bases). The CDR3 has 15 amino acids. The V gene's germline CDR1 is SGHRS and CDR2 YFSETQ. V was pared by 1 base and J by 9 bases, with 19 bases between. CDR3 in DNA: TGCGCCAGCAGCTTGAAAGGTCGACAGGTGGATCGCTACACCTTC. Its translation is CASSLKGRQVDRYTF.

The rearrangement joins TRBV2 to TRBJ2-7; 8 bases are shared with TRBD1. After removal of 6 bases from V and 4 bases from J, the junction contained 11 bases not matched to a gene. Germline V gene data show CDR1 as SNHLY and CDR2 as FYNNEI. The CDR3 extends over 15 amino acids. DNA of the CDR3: TGTGCCAGCAGCGAGACCGGGACAGGACGATACGAGCAGTACTTC. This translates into CASSETGTGRYEQYF.

The CDR3 DNA reads TGTGCCAGCAGCTTAGTTAGCGAGCAGTACTTC. It yields the protein CASSLVSEQYF. The chain is built from TRBV7-8 and TRBJ2-7, with D unclear. The CDR3 runs 11 residues. Trimming pared 1 base from V and 6 bases from J, leaving 4 bases between. CDR1 is SGHVS and CDR2 is FQNEAQ in the germline V gene. The entire variable domain, with the rest obtained from reference TRBV7-8 and TRBJ2-7, is as follows: GAGVSQSPRYKVAKRGQDVALRCDPISGHVSLFWYQQALGQGPEFLTYFQNEAQLDKSGLPSDRFFAERPEGSVSTLKIQRTQQEDSAVYLCASSLVSEQYFGPGTRLTVT.

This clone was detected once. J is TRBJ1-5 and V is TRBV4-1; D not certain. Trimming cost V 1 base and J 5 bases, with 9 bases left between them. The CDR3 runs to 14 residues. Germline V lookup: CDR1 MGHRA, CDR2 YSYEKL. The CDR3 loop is CASSQVGLHQPQHF. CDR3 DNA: TGCGCCAGCAGCCAAGTGGGTCTCCATCAGCCCCAGCATTTT.

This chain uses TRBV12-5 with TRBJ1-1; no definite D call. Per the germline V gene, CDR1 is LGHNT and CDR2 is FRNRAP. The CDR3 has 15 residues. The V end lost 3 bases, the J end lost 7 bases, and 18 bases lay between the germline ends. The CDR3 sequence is CASGFTVGGEVEAFF. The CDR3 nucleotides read TGTGCTAGTGGTTTCACCGTCGGCGGGGAAGTTGAAGCTTTCTTT.

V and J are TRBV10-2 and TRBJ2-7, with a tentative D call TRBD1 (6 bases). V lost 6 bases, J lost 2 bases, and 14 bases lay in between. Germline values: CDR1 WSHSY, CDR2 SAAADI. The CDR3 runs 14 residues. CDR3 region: CASSSGAATYEQYF. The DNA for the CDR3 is TGCGCCAGCAGCTCAGGGGCGGCCACCTACGAGCAGTACTTC.

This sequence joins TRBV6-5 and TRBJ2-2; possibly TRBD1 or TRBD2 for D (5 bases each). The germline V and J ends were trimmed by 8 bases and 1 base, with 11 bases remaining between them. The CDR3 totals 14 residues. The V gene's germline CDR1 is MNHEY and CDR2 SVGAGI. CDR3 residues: CASRFGGNTGELFF. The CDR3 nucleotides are TGTGCCAGCCGTTTTGGGGGGAACACCGGGGAGCTGTTTTTT.

CDR3: CASRLRDGNQPQHF. Here the CDR3 DNA reads TGTGCCAGCAGGCTCAGGGACGGCAATCAGCCCCAGCATTTT. J is TRBJ1-5 and V is TRBV2, with D perhaps TRBD1 (5 bases). Germline V gives CDR1 SNHLY, CDR2 FYNNEI. The CDR3 covers 14 residues. The V gene lost 6 bases and the J gene lost 2 bases, with 11 bases spanning the gap.

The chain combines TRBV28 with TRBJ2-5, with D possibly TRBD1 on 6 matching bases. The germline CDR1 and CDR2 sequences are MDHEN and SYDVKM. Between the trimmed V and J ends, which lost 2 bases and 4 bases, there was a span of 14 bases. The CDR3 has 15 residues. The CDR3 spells CASSLSRGPGETQYF. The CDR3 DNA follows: TGTGCCAGCAGTTTAAGCAGGGGTCCAGGAGAGACCCAGTACTTC.

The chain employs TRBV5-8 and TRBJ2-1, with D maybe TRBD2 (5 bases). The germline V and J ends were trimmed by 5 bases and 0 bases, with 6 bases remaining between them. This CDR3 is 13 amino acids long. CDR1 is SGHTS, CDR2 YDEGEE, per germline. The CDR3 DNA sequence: TGTGCCAGCAGGGGAGTCTCCTACAATGAGCAGTTCTTC. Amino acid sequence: CASRGVSYNEQFF.

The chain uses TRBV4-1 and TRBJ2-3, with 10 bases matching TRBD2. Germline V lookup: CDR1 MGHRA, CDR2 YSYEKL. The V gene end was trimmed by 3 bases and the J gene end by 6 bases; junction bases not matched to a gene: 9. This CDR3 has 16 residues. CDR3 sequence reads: CASSHASGSSSDTQYF. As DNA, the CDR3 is TGCGCCAGCAGCCACGCTAGCGGGAGTTCGTCTGATACGCAGTATTTT.

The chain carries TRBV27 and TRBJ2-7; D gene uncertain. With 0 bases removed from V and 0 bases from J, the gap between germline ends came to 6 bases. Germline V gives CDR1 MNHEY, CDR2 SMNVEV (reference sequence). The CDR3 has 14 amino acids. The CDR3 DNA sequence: TGTGCCAGCAGTTTATCCGCAACCTCCTACGAGCAGTACTTC. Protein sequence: CASSLSATSYEQYF.

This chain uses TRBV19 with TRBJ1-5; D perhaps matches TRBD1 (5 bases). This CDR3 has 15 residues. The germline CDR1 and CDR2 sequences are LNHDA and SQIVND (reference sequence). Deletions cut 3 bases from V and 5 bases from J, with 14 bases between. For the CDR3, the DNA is TGTGCCAGTAGTATGGGGAGCTGGGGGGATCAGCCCCAGCATTTT. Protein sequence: CASSMGSWGDQPQHF.

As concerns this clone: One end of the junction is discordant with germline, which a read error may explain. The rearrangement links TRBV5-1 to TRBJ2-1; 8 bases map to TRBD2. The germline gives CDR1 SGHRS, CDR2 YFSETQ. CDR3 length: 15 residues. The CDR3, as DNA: TGCGCCAACAGCTTGGTAGCGGGACCCTACAATGAGCAGTTCTTC. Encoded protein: CANSLVAGPYNEQFF.

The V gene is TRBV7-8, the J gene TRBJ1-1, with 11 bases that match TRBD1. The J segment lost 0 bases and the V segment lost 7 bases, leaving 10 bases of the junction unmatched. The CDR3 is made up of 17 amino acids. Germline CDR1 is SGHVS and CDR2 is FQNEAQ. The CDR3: CASTLPGQGEMNTEAFF. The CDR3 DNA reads TGTGCCAGCACCCTCCCGGGACAGGGGGAAATGAACACTGAAGCTTTCTTT.